The clone carrying this T cell receptor (beta chain) was observed a few times. The antigen remains undetermined. V was pared by 4 bases and J by 5 bases, with 9 bases of the junction left unmatched. The V gene's germline CDR1 is SEHNR and CDR2 FQNEAQ (reference sequence). The CDR3 loop spans 17 amino acids. The entry originates in a study of beta chain features in type 1 diabetes. Regarding the study as a whole: In type 1 diabetes patients, VDJ junctions had fewer insertions; deletions at these junctions were more frequent. Shortening that was moderate but significant affected the TCRB CDR3s of Type 1 diabetes patients in all four CD4+ subsets.

All sorted populations exceeded 95% purity. Of the isolated RNA, all was reverse transcribed, and so the sequenced material was expressed TCRB transcripts. Naive, central memory and regulatory T cell samples averaged around 3.9 million reads. Using immunoSEQ multiplex PCR, the repertoire was profiled, and TCRdb retains in-frame clones only, with some absent. The table includes 300,000 or so clones, less than 10% detected once. Specimen: central memory CD4+ T cells from blood. This rearrangement joins TRBV7-9 to TRBJ2-5; 14 bases align to TRBD2. The TCR sequence derives from a woman between 18 and 29 years old in good health. CDR3 in amino acids: CASSSQGLAGVGETQYF. DNA of the CDR3: TGTGCCAGCAGCTCTCAGGGACTAGCGGGAGTTGGTGAGACCCAGTACTTC.